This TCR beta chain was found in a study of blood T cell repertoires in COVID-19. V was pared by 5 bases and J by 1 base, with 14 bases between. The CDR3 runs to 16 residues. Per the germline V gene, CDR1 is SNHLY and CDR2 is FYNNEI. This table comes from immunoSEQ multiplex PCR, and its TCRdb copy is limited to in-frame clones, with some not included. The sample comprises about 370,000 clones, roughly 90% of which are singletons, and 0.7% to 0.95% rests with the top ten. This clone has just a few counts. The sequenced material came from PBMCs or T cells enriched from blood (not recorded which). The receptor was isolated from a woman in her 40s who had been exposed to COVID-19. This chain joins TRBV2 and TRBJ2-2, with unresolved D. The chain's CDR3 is CASSHPSWQNTGELFF. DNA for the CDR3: TGTGCCAGCAGTCATCCCTCCTGGCAGAACACCGGGGAGCTGTTTTTT.